This record concerns one T cell receptor (beta chain) sequence. This specimen belongs to a study of identical twins. V was pared by 6 bases and J by 6 bases, with 17 bases of the junction left unmatched. This CDR3 region has 19 residues. TCRdb re-called the 5' RACE reads through MiXCR, storing one row per CDR3 protein. The sample contains 420,000 or so distinct CDR3 sequences, around 18% of which appear only once. The clonotype was recovered from a man in his fifties or sixties in good health. The sequencing input was naive T cells sorted from blood. The chain has TRBV12-3 or TRBV12-4 and TRBJ2-7, with 16 bases identical to TRBD2. The CDR3 nucleotides are TGTGCCAGCAGCCGTCCCGGGACTAGCGGGGGGGCCCCCCTGGGCGAGCAGTACTTC. It yields the protein CASSRPGTSGGAPLGEQYF.